The rows below give T cell receptor beta chains drawn from one sample of a study of cytomegalovirus exposure and HLA in healthy donors. Measured with immunoSEQ multiplex PCR; TCRdb has only the in-frame clones, and not every one. The profile shows about 160,000 clones, around 85% of them singletons. The specimen sequenced was PBMCs. Receptors originate from a man aged 35-49 years in good health and CMV-seronegative. CDR3s include the opening cysteine and the closing phenylalanine or tryptophan. A D gene is named only where the DNA matches it firmly. The listing skips clone size in some rows; elsewhere it reads once, few, many or a size class.

clone size	D gene	V gene	J gene	CDR3 length	CDR3 DNA	CDR3 protein
-	-	TRBV18	TRBJ2-4	19	TGTGCCAGCTCACCATCACTAGCTCCCAGGGGGTTAGCCAAAAACATTCAGTACTTC	CASSPSLAPRGLAKNIQYF
-	-	TRBV7-9	TRBJ2-5	14	TGTGCCAGCAGCTTAGCCCCAGTGCAAGAGACCCAGTACTTC	CASSLAPVQETQYF
-	-	TRBV5-4	TRBJ1-3	16	TGTGCCAGCAATTTAGGACAGTCTCCATCTGGAAACACCATATATTTT	CASNLGQSPSGNTIYF
-	TRBD1	TRBV5-6	TRBJ2-1	13	TGTGCCAGCAGGCCGACAGGGGTCAATGAGCAGTTCTTC	CASRPTGVNEQFF
few	-	TRBV7-2	TRBJ1-2	14	TGTGCCAGCAGCCTCGAAAGAGGAGGCTATGGCTACACCTTC	CASSLERGGYGYTF
-	TRBD2	TRBV7-6	TRBJ2-2	15	TGTGCCAGCAGCTTGCTAGCGGGGAGCACCGGGGAGCTGTTTTTT	CASSLLAGSTGELFF
-	-	TRBV6-1	TRBJ1-5	14	TGTGCCAGCAGTGACTCAGGTTTAGGTCAGCCCCAGCATTTT	CASSDSGLGQPQHF
-	TRBD2	TRBV10-3	TRBJ2-1	17	TGTGCCATCAGCGACGTGCCCGGGACTAGCGGGGGCAATGAGCAGTTCTTC	CAISDVPGTSGGNEQFF
once	TRBD2	TRBV7-6	TRBJ2-2	20	TGTGCCAGCAGCAAATTGATAGGACTAGCGGGGGGGCCGGCCACCGGGGAGCTGTTTTTT	CASSKLIGLAGGPATGELFF
once	-	TRBV28	TRBJ1-4	12	TGTGCCAGCAGTGCAGGGTATGAAAAACTGTTTTTT	CASSAGYEKLFF
-	TRBD2	TRBV19	TRBJ2-5	16	TGTGCCAGTAGTCCCCGGATGGTAATAGCGGGCGAGACCCAGTACTTC	CASSPRMVIAGETQYF
-	-	TRBV19	TRBJ1-2	13	TGTGCCAGTAGTATGGTCCCAATGGAGGGCTACACCTTC	CASSMVPMEGYTF
-	-	TRBV27	TRBJ1-1	15	TGTGCCAGCAGTTTATTGCGGGGACGGATAACTGAAGCTTTCTTT	CASSLLRGRITEAFF
few	-	TRBV11-3	TRBJ2-2	13	TGTGCCAGCAGCGCTACAGCTACCGGGGAGCTGTTTTTT	CASSATATGELFF
-	-	TRBV27	TRBJ2-3	16	TGTGCCAGCAGTTGGTTTTGGGGCCCTAGCACAGATACGCAGTATTTT	CASSWFWGPSTDTQYF
-	-	TRBV10-3	TRBJ2-7	13	TGTGCCATCAGTCCCGCGGGGGCAGGGGAGCAGTACTTC	CAISPAGAGEQYF